These 6 T cell receptor beta chains share one sample of origin, sequenced in a study of blood T cell repertoires in COVID-19. Assay used: immunoSEQ multiplex PCR; TCRdb lists only in-frame clones, some missing. Of around 250,000 clones in the sample, about 89% are singletons; the top ten hold 0.85% to 0.95%. Input material: peripheral blood. These receptors all stem from a woman in her 40s who had recovered from COVID-19.

The chain links TRBV9 to TRBJ1-2, with no clear D. Trimming took 3 bases from V and 5 from J, leaving 11 bases between them. The CDR3 spans 13 residues. Germline V gene lookup returns CDR1 SGDLS and CDR2 YYNGEE. The CDR3 spells CASSDEWAYGYTF. In DNA form, the CDR3 reads TGTGCCAGCAGCGACGAATGGGCGTATGGCTACACCTTC.

V is TRBV9 and J is TRBJ1-1; D is uncertain. The CDR3 spans 13 residues. V was cut by 2 bases and J by 5 bases, with 10 bases left in between. The germline CDR1 and CDR2 sequences are SGDLS and YYNGEE. This chain's CDR3 is CASSVGVETEAFF. In DNA form, the CDR3 reads TGTGCCAGCAGCGTCGGGGTTGAGACTGAAGCTTTCTTT.

V and J are TRBV4-2 and TRBJ1-5, with a tentative D call TRBD1 (6 bases). CDR3 size: 15 residues. Germline V lookup: CDR1 LGHNA, CDR2 YNFKEQ. V was pared by 3 bases and J by 6 bases, with 15 bases between. CDR3 region: CASSQEGERGQPQHF. The CDR3, as DNA: TGTGCCAGCAGCCAGGAGGGGGAGCGGGGTCAGCCCCAGCATTTT.

The J gene is TRBJ1-2, the V gene TRBV6-5; 11 nucleotides align to TRBD1. CDR1 is MNHEY and CDR2 is SVGAGI in the germline V gene. The CDR3 is 12 residues long. Trimming removed 8 bases from V and 6 bases from J; junction bases left unmatched: 2. DNA for the CDR3: TGTGCCAGCGGGACAGGGGGAAATGGCTACACCTTC. This encodes CASGTGGNGYTF.

V usage is TRBV4-1 and J usage is TRBJ2-5; 7 nucleotides line up with TRBD1. The CDR3 sequence is 15 residues long. The junction had 11 bases not matched to a gene; V was cut back by 3 bases and J by 7 bases. Germline loops: CDR1 MGHRA, CDR2 YSYEKL. In DNA form, the CDR3 reads TGCGCCAGCAGCCAGGGAGACAGGGATCGAGGGACCCAGTACTTC. Translating it yields CASSQGDRDRGTQYF.

J is TRBJ2-1 and V is TRBV16; 9 bases agree with TRBD2. CDR3 length: 15 amino acids. V shed 2 bases, J shed 6 bases, and the junction held 5 bases outside the gene matches. Germline CDR1 reads KGHSY; CDR2 reads FQNENV. The CDR3 coding sequence is TGTGCCAGCAGCCAAGGCGGGAGGGCCATCAATGAGCAGTTCTTC. This sequence encodes CASSQGGRAINEQFF.